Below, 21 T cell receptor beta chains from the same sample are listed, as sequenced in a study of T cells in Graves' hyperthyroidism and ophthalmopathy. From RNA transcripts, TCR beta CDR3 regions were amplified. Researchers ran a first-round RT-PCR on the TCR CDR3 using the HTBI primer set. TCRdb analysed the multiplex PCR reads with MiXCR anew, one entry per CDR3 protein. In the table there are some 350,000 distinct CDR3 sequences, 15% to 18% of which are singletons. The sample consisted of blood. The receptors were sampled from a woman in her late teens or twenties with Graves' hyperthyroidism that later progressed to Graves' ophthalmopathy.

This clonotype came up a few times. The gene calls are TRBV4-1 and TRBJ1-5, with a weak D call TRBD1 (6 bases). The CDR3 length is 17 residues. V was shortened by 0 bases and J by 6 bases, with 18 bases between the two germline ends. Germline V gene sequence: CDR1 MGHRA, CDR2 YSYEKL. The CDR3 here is CASSQEEETGESQPQHF. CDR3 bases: TGCGCCAGCAGCCAAGAAGAGGAGACAGGTGAATCTCAGCCCCAGCATTTT.

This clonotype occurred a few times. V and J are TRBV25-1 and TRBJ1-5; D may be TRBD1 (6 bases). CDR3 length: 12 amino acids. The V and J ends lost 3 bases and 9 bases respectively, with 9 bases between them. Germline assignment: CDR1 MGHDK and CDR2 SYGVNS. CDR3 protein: CASSDGTSPQHF. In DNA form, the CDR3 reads TGTGCCAGCAGTGACGGGACATCGCCCCAGCATTTT.

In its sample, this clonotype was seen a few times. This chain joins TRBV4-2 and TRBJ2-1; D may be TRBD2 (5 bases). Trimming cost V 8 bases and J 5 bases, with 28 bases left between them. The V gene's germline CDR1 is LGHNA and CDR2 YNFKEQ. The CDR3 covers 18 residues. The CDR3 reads CASSLAYNIPSQNNEQFF. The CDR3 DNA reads TGTGCCAGCTCCCTAGCTTACAACATCCCCTCACAAAACAATGAGCAGTTCTTC.

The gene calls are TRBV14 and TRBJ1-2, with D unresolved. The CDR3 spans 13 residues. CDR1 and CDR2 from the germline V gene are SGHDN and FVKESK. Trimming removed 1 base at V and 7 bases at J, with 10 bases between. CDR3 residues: CASSQVGGRGYTF. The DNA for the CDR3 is TGTGCCAGCAGCCAAGTCGGAGGACGTGGCTACACCTTC.

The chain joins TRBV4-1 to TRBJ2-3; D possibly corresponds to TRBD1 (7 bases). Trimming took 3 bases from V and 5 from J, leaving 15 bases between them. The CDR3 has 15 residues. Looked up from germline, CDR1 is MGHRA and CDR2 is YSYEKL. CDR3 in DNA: TGCGCCAGCAGCCAGACTAGGGGGCCGAAAGATACGCAGTATTTT. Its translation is CASSQTRGPKDTQYF.

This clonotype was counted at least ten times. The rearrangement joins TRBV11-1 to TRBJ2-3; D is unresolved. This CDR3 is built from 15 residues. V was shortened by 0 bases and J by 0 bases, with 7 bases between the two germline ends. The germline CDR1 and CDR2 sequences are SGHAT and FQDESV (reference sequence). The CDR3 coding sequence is TGTGCCAGCAGCTTAGCCCATTCTAGCACAGATACGCAGTATTTT. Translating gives CASSLAHSSTDTQYF.

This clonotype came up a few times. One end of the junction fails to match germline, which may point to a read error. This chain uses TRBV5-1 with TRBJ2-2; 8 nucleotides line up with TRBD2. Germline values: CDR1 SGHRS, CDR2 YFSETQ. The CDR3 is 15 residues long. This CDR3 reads CASSFWTSRTGELFF. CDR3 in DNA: TGTGCCAGCAGCTTTTGGACTAGCCGAACCGGGGAGCTGTTTTTT.

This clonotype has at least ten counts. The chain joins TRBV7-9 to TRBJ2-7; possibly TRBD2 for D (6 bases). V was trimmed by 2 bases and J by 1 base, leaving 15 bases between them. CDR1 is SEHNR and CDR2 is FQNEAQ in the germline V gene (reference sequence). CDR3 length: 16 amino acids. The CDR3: CASSLTPGAGSYEQYF. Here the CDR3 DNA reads TGTGCCAGCAGCTTAACCCCGGGAGCCGGGTCCTACGAGCAGTACTTC.

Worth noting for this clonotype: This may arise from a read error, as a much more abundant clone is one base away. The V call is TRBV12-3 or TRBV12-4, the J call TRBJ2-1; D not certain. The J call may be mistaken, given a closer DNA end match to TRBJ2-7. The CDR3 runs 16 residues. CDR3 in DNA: TGTGCCAGCAGTTTCGCCGGTAGCCGACTCTACAATGAGCAGTACTTC. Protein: CASSFAGSRLYNEQYF.

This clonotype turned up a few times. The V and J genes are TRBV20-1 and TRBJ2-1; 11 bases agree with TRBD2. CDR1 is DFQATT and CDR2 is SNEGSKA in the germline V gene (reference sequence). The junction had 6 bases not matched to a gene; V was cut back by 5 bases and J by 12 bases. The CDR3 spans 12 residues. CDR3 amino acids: CSAPDLAGGQFF. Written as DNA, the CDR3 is TGCAGTGCTCCAGATCTAGCGGGAGGGCAGTTCTTC.

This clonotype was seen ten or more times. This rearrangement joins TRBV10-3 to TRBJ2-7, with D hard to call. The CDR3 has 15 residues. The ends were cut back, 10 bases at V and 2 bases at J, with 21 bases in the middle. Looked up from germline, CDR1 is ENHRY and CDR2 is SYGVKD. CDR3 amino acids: CATLPGSSSPYEQYF. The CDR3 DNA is TGTGCCACCCTTCCTGGATCATCATCCCCCTACGAGCAGTACTTC.

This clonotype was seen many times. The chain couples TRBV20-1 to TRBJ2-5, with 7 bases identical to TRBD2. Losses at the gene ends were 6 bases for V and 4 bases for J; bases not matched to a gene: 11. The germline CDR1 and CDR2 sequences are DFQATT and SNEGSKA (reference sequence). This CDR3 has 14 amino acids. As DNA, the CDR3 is TGCAGTGCGGGGGAGGGACTCCTCGCAGAGACCCAGTACTTC. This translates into CSAGEGLLAETQYF.

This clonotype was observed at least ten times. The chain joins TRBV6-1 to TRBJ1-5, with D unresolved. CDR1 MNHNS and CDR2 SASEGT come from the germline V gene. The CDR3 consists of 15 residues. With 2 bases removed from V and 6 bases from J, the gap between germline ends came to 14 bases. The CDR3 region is CASSEFLGNGQPQHF. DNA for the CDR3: TGTGCCAGCAGTGAATTTTTGGGAAACGGTCAGCCCCAGCATTTT.

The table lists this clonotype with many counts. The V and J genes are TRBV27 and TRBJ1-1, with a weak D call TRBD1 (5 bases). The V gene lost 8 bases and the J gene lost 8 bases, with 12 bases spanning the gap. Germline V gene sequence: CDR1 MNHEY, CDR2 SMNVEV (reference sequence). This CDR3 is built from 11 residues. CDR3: CASSGSTEAFF. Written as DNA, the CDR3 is TGTGCCAGCTCAGGGTCCACAGAAGCTTTCTTT.

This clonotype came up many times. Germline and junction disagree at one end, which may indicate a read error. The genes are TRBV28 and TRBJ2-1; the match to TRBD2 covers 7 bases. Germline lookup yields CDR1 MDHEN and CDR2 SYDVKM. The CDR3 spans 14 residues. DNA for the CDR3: TGTGCCAGCAGTTTAGCGGGAGCCTACAATGAGCATTTCTTC. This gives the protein CASSLAGAYNEHFF.

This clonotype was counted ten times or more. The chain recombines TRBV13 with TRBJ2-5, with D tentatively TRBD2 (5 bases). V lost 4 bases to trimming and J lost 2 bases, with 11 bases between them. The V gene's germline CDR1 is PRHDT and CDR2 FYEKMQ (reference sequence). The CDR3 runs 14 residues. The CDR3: CASSSRTAQETQYF. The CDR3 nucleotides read TGTGCCAGCAGCTCTCGGACTGCGCAAGAGACCCAGTACTTC.

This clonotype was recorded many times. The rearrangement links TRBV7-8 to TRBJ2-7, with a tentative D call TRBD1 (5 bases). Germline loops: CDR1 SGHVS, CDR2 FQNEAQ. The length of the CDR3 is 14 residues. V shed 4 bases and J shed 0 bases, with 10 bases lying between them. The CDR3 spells CASSSGLYSYEQYF. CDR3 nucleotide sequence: TGTGCCAGCAGCTCAGGGCTTTACTCCTACGAGCAGTACTTC.

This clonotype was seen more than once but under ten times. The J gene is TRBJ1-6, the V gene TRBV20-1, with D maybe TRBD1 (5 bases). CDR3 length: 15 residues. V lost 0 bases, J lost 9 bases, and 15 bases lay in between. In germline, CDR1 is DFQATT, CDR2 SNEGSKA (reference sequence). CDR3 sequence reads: CSARDSGRILSPLHF. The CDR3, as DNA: TGCAGTGCTAGAGATTCGGGACGCATCCTTTCACCCCTCCACTTT.

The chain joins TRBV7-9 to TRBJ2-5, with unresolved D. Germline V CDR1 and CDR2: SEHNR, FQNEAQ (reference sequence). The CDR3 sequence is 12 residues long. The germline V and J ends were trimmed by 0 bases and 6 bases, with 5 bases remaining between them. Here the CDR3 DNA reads TGTGCCAGCAGCTTAGCCTTCCAGACCCAGTACTTC. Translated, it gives CASSLAFQTQYF.

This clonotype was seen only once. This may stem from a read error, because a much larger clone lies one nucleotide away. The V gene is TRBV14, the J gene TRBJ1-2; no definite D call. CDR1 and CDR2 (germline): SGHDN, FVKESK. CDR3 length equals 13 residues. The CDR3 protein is CTSSQEYLDGYTF. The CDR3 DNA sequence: TGTACCAGCAGCCAAGAGTACTTGGATGGCTACACCTTC.

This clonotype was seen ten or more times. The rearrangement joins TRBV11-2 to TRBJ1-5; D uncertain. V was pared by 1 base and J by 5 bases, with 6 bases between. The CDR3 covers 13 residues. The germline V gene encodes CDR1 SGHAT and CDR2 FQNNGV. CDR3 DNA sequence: TGTGCCAGCAGCTTAGTACCCGATCAGCCCCAGCATTTT. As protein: CASSLVPDQPQHF.